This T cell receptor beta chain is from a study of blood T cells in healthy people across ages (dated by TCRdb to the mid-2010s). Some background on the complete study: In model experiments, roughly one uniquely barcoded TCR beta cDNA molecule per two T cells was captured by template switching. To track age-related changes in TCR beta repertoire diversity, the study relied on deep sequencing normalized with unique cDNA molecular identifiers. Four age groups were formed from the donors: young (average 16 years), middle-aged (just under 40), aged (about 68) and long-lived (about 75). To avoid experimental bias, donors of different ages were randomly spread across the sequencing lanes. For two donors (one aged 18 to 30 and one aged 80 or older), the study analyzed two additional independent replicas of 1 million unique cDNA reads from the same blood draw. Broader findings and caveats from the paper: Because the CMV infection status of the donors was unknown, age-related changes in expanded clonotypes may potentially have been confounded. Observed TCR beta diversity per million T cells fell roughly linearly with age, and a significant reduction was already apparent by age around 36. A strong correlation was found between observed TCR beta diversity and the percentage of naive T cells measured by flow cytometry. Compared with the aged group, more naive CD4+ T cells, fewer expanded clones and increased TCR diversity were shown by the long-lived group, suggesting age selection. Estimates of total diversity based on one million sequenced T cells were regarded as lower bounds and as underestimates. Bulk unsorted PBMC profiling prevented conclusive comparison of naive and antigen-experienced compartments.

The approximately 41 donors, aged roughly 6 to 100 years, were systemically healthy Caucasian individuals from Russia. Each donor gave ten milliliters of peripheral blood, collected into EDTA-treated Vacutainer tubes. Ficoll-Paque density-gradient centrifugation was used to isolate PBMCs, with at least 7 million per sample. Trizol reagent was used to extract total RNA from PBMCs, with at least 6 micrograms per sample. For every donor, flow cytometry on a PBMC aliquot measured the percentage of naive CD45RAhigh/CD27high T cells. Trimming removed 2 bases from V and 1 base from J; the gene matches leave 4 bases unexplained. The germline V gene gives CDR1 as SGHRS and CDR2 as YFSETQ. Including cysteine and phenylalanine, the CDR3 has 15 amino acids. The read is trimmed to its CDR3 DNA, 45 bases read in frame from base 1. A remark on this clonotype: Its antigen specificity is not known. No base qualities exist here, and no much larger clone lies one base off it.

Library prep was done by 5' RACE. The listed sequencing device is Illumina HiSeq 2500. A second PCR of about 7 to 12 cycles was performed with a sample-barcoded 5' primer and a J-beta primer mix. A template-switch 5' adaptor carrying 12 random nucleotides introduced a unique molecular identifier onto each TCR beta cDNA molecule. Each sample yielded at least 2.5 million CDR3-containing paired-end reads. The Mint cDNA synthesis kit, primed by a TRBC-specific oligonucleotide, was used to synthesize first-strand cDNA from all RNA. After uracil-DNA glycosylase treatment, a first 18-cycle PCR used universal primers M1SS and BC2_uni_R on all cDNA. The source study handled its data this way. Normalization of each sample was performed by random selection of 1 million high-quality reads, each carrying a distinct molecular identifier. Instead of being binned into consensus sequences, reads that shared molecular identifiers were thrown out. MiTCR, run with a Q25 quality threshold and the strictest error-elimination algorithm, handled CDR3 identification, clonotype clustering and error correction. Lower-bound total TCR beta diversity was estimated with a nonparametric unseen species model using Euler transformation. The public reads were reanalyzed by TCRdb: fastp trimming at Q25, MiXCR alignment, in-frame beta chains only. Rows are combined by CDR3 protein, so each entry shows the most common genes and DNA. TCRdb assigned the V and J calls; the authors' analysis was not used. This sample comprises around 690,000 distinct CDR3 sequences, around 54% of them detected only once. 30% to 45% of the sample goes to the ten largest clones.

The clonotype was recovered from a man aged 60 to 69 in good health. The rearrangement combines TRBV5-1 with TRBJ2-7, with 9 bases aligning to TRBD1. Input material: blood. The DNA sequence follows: TGCGCCAGCAGCTTACAGGGGGCCCATTCCTACGAGCAGTACTTC. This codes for CASSLQGAHSYEQYF.